This TCR beta chain derives from a study of cytomegalovirus exposure and HLA in healthy donors. J gave up 7 bases and V 3 bases, and 13 bases lay outside the gene matches. The CDR3 is made up of 17 amino acids. Germline CDR1 and CDR2: SGDLS and YYNGEE. The study ran its PCR with 60 Vbeta and 13 Jbeta primers. The assay was immunoSEQ multiplex PCR, and TCRdb's table has in-frame clones only and misses some. The data show 80,000 or so clones, 10% seen once. The sample consisted of PBMCs. This clonotype was obtained from a man in his 60s in good health and CMV-seropositive. The chain carries TRBV9 and TRBJ2-2; 9 bases align to TRBD1. CDR3 residues: CASSATSGTGLFGELFF. The DNA for the CDR3 is TGTGCCAGCAGCGCGACCTCCGGGACAGGGCTCTTCGGGGAGCTGTTTTTT.